This note documents a single T cell receptor beta chain sequence. Germline V gene data show CDR1 as SQVTM and CDR2 as ANQGSEA. This CDR3 contains 13 residues. V dropped 6 bases and J dropped 7 bases, with 15 bases sitting between them. The data belong to a study of blood T cell repertoires in COVID-19. Across the whole study: Donors in the United States, Italy and Spain gave samples during acute or convalescent COVID-19. Nucleic acid was either cDNA or gDNA, and it came from T cells, B-cell-depleted T cells, or PBMCs.

Sequenced by immunoSEQ multiplex PCR; TCRdb stores in-frame clones only, minus some. The sample gives about 110,000 clones, approximately 80% of which show up once; more than 5.5% is in the top ten. The sample was peripheral blood. The receptor comes from a man older than 75 with COVID-19, enrolled during active disease. The chain has TRBV29-1 and TRBJ1-4; maybe TRBD1 (6 bases). The CDR3 sequence is CSVLGGLPEKLFF. CDR3 in DNA: TGCAGCGTCTTGGGGGGGCTACCTGAAAAACTGTTTTTT.